Each of the 14 T cell receptor beta chains below was sequenced from the same sample in a study of blood T cells in healthy people across ages. A sample-barcoded 5' primer and a J-beta primer mix were used in a second PCR of about 7 to 12 cycles. MiXCR, applied by TCRdb to the 5' RACE reads, yields one record per CDR3 protein. This table holds roughly 1.9 million distinct CDR3 sequences, approximately 40% found once. The specimen was blood. These receptors were collected from a human donor in good health.

DNA of the CDR3: TGTGCCAGCAGTTTTGGGGTCCTCTACGAGCAGTACTTC. As protein: CASSFGVLYEQYF. This chain uses TRBV27 with TRBJ2-7; D gene unclear. CDR1 and CDR2 from the germline V gene are MNHEY and SMNVEV (reference sequence). Deletions cut 3 bases from V and 3 bases from J, with 9 bases between. This CDR3 has 13 residues.

This clonotype has a handful of counts. The V call is TRBV6-5, the J call TRBJ1-2; no definite D call. V was cut by 2 bases and J by 11 bases, with 18 bases left in between. The CDR3 consists of 14 residues. Germline-derived CDR1 and CDR2 are MNHEY and SVGAGI. CDR3 in DNA: TGTGCCAGCAGTTACGGCTGGGCAGACCCTGCGTACACCTTC. Translation: CASSYGWADPAYTF.

The chain uses TRBV20-1 and TRBJ1-4; TRBD1 might be the D (6 bases). CDR3 length: 14 amino acids. CDR1 is DFQATT, CDR2 SNEGSKA, per germline (reference sequence). The germline V and J ends were trimmed by 3 bases and 6 bases, with 14 bases remaining between them. CDR3 nucleotide sequence: TGCAGTGCTAGGGCAGGGGTCCAGGATGAAAAACTGTTTTTT. Its translation: CSARAGVQDEKLFF.

V gene TRBV20-1 combines with J gene TRBJ1-2; D is unclear. The CDR3 covers 11 residues. With 5 bases removed from V and 2 bases from J, the gap between germline ends came to 6 bases. Germline-derived CDR1 and CDR2 are DFQATT and SNEGSKA (reference sequence). Here the CDR3 DNA reads TGCAGTGCTGGGGTCAACTATGGCTACACCTTC. Translating it yields CSAGVNYGYTF.

The CDR3 DNA reads as TGTGCCAGCAGCCAATTTAACAACCAAGAGACCCAGTACTTC. It specifies CASSQFNNQETQYF. The V call is TRBV3-1, the J call TRBJ2-5; D remains unclear. V shed 2 bases and J shed 0 bases, with 7 bases lying between them. Germline CDR1 is LGHDT and CDR2 is YNNKEL (reference sequence). The CDR3 totals 14 residues.

The rearrangement uses TRBV6-2 or TRBV6-3 and TRBJ1-5; D remains unclear. Germline CDR1 and CDR2: MNHEY and SVGEGT. Trimming removed 5 bases from V and 3 bases from J, with 8 bases in between. There are 13 residues in the CDR3. CDR3 DNA: TGTGCCAGCAGTAACTACTTCAATCAGCCCCAGCATTTT. It specifies CASSNYFNQPQHF.

This chain connects TRBV5-1 to TRBJ2-1; 8 bases agree with TRBD2. Per germline, CDR1 SGHRS and CDR2 YFSETQ. The CDR3 is 17 residues long. The junction had 10 bases not matched to a gene; V was cut back by 5 bases and J by 0 bases. CDR3 region: CASRPRGGRSSYNEQFF. The CDR3 DNA is TGCGCCAGCAGGCCCCGTGGCGGGAGGAGCTCCTACAATGAGCAGTTCTTC.

This clonotype has a handful of counts. The chain combines TRBV29-1 with TRBJ1-1; tentative D call: TRBD1 (6 bases). Trimming removed 6 bases from V and 6 bases from J, with 20 bases in between. The CDR3 covers 14 residues. Germline CDR1 reads SQVTM; CDR2 reads ANQGSEA. CDR3 loop: CSVWVGGIKAEAFF. The CDR3 bases are TGCAGCGTGTGGGTAGGGGGTATAAAAGCTGAAGCTTTCTTT.

This chain links TRBV4-3 with TRBJ1-1; 8 positions agree with TRBD1. Unmatched junction bases numbered 14, after V lost 1 base and J lost 4 bases. CDR1 is LGHNA, CDR2 YSLEER, per germline. This CDR3 has 18 amino acids. CDR3 in amino acids: CASSQGYATGVFSTEAFF. For the CDR3, the DNA is TGCGCCAGCAGCCAAGGGTATGCGACAGGGGTCTTTAGCACTGAAGCTTTCTTT.

A single count supports this clonotype. The CDR3 region has the DNA TGCAGCGTTGCGCGGACTAGCGAACCCAATGAGCAGTTCTTC. Protein product: CSVARTSEPNEQFF. This chain joins TRBV29-1 and TRBJ2-1, with 9 bases fitting TRBD2. Trimming took 4 bases from V and 6 from J; bases not matched to a gene: 7. CDR1 and CDR2 from the germline V gene are SQVTM and ANQGSEA. The CDR3 extends over 14 amino acids.

V gene TRBV7-2 combines with J gene TRBJ2-4; 9 nucleotides agree with TRBD2. The DNA end favors TRBJ2-7, so the J call may be wrong. This CDR3 is 17 amino acids long. The germline V gene encodes CDR1 SGHTA and CDR2 FQGNSA. As DNA, the CDR3 is TGTGCCAGCAGCTATTTTCCCCCTAGCGGGGAAAGATACGAGCAGTACTTC. Translation: CASSYFPPSGERYEQYF.

The gene calls are TRBV20-1 and TRBJ2-1; 8 nucleotides match TRBD2. Per the germline V gene, CDR1 is DFQATT and CDR2 is SNEGSKA (reference sequence). V shed 4 bases, J shed 8 bases, and the junction held 10 bases outside the gene matches. The CDR3 contains 14 residues. CDR3 bases: TGCAGTGCTAAGGTAGCGGGGATTTGGGATGAGCAGTTCTTC. Protein sequence: CSAKVAGIWDEQFF.

Only a few counts were recorded for this clonotype. The chain joins TRBV25-1 to TRBJ2-7, with D unresolved. CDR1 is MGHDK and CDR2 is SYGVNS in the germline V gene. The CDR3 runs to 13 residues. V lost 8 bases, J lost 0 bases, and 11 bases lay in between. The CDR3 loop is CASATLDSYEQYF. Here the CDR3 DNA reads TGTGCCAGCGCCACCCTCGACTCCTACGAGCAGTACTTC.

V gene TRBV29-1 combines with J gene TRBJ2-5; TRBD2 agrees at 7 bases. Germline loops: CDR1 SQVTM, CDR2 ANQGSEA. J lost 2 bases, V lost 7 bases, and 10 bases had no gene match. This CDR3 has 14 residues. CDR3 sequence (DNA): TGCAGCGCCCCCTTATGGGGGGGACAAGAGACCCAGTACTTC. This gives the protein CSAPLWGGQETQYF.